The T cell receptor beta chain described here comes from a study of blood T cell repertoires in COVID-19. Study-level background: Samples representing acute and convalescent COVID-19 were sourced from the United States, Italy and Spain. From T cells, B-cell-depleted T cells, or PBMCs came the material, which was cDNA or gDNA.

Trimming took 7 bases from V and 4 from J, leaving 17 bases between them. The CDR3 length is 15 residues. Germline CDR1 is LNHDA and CDR2 is SQIVND (reference sequence). Measured with immunoSEQ multiplex PCR; TCRdb has only the in-frame clones, and not every one. The sample holds under 250,000 clones, 70% to 90% seen once. Sequenced: peripheral blood. This receptor was taken from a man aged 35 to 55 with acute or convalescent COVID-19. The rearrangement joins TRBV19 to TRBJ1-3; weak D call: TRBD1 (5 bases). The CDR3 sequence is CASNEQGFAGNTIYF. The CDR3 coding sequence is TGTGCCAGTAATGAGCAGGGATTCGCAGGAAACACCATATATTTT.